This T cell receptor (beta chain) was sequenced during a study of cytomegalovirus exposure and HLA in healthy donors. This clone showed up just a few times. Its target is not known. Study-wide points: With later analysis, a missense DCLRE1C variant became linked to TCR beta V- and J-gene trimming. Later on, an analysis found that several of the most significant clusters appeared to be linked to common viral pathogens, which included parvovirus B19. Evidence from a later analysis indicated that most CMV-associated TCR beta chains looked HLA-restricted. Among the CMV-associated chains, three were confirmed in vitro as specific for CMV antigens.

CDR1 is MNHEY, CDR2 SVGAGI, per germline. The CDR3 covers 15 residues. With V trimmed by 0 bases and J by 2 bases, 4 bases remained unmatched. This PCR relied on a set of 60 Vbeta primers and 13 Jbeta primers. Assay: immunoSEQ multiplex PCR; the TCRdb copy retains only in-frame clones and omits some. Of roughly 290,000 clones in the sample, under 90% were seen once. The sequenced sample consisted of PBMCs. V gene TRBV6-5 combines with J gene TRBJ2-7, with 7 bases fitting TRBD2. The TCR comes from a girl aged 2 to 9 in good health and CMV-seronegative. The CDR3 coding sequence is TGTGCCAGCAGTTACTCGACTGGGGGGGCCTACGAGCAGTACTTC. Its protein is CASSYSTGGAYEQYF.